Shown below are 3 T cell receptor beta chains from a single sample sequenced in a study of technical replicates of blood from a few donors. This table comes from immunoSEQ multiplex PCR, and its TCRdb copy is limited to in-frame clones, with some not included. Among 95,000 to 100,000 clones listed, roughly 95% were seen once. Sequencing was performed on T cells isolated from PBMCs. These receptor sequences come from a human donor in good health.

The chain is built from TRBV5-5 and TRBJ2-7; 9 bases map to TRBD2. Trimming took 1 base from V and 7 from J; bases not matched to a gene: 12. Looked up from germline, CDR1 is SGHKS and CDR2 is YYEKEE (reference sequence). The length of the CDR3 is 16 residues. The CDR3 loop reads CASSLSGGTLSGEQYF. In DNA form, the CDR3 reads TGTGCCAGCAGCTTGAGCGGGGGGACCCTCTCTGGAGAGCAGTACTTC.

CDR3: CASSFSGGGIQYF. CDR3 DNA: TGTGCCAGCAGCTTCTCTGGAGGCGGCATTCAGTACTTC. V is TRBV5-6 and J is TRBJ2-4, with D maybe TRBD2 (5 bases). CDR1 is SGHDT, CDR2 YYEEEE, per germline. The CDR3 spans 13 residues. Trimming stripped 2 bases from V and 9 bases from J, with 12 bases between.

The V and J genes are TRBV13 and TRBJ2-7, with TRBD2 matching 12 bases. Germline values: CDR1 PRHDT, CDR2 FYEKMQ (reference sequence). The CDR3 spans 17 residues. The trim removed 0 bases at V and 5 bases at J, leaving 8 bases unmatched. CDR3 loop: CASSLGLLAGGTDEQYF. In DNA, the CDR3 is TGTGCCAGCAGCTTAGGCCTCCTAGCGGGAGGGACGGACGAGCAGTACTTC.